This note documents a single T cell receptor (beta chain) sequence. What it binds is unknown. This CDR3 region has 14 residues. Germline CDR1 and CDR2: SGHTA and FQGTGA. Trimming took off 3 bases at V and 5 bases at J, with 13 bases between the two ends. This sample was included in a study of T cell responses to AZD1222 COVID-19 vaccine. Study conclusions and caveats: Seropositive status at baseline applied to only 6 or 7 AZD1222 recipients. Regions left unmutated in variants are reportedly the target of nearly half of spike-specific TCRs. CD4 TCRs covered the whole spike, strongest at regions 160-218 and 743-854. It was only after the peak T cell response that any repertoires were sampled.

The assay was immunoSEQ multiplex PCR, and TCRdb's table has in-frame clones only and misses some. The table lists about 88,000 clones, 91% of them singletons. This chain connects TRBV7-3 to TRBJ1-1; possibly TRBD1 for D (5 bases). Material: peripheral blood, obtained on day 0 of MenACWY control vaccination. This TCR was sampled from an adult in good health. In DNA form, the CDR3 reads TGTGCCAGCAGCTTCGGACAAGGGGAGACTGAAGCTTTCTTT. This gives the protein CASSFGQGETEAFF.